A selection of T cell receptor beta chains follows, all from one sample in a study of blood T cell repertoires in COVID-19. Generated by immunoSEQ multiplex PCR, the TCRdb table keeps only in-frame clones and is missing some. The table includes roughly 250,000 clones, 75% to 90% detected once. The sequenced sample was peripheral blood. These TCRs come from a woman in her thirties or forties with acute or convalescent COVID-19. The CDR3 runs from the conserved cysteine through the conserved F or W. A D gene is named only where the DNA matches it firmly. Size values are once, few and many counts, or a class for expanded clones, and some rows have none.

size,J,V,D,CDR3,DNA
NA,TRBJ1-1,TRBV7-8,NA,CASSSYLQGNTEAFF,TGTGCCAGCAGTTCCTACCTACAGGGAAACACTGAAGCTTTCTTT
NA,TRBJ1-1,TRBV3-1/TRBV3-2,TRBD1,CASSRTPGGTEAFF,TGTGCCAGCAGTCGTACCCCAGGGGGCACTGAAGCTTTCTTT
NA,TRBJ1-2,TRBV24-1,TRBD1,CATSDTRQGGYGYTF,TGTGCCACCAGTGATACCAGACAGGGTGGCTATGGCTACACCTTC
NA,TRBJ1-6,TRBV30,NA,CAWDSWGVSYNSPLHF,TGTGCCTGGGACTCGTGGGGGGTTTCCTATAATTCACCCCTCCACTTT
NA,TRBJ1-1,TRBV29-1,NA,CSARGRGNTEAFF,TGCAGCGCCCGGGGCCGGGGGAACACTGAAGCCTTCTTT
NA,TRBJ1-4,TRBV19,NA,CATRDNDNEKLFF,TGTGCCACCCGGGACAATGATAATGAAAAACTGTTTTTT
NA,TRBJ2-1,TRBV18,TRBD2,CASSPRVAGASSYNEQFF,TGTGCCAGCTCACCAAGGGTAGCGGGGGCGAGCTCCTACAATGAGCAGTTCTTC
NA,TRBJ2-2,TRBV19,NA,CASSMGTTLNTGELFF,TGTGCCAGTAGTATGGGCACAACCCTGAACACCGGGGAGCTGTTTTTT
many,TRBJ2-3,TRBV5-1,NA,CASSSSETDTQYF,TGCGCCAGCAGCTCCAGCGAGACAGATACGCAGTATTTT
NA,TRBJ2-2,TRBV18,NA,CASSRGTTNTGELFF,TGTGCCAGCTCACGGGGGACAACGAACACCGGGGAGCTGTTTTTT
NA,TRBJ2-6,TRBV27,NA,CASTLGLRWGSSGANVLTF,TGTGCCAGCACCTTAGGGTTAAGGTGGGGCAGCTCTGGGGCCAACGTCCTGACTTTC
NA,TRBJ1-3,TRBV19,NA,CASSMRISGNTIYF,TGTGCCAGTAGTATGCGGATCTCTGGAAACACCATATATTTT
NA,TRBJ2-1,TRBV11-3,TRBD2,CASSLDGGGALNEQFF,TGTGCCAGCAGCTTAGATGGCGGGGGGGCTTTGAATGAGCAGTTCTTC
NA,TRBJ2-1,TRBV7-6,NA,CASSLRGGQYNEQFF,TGTGCCAGCAGCTTAAGGGGGGGCCAATACAATGAGCAGTTCTTC
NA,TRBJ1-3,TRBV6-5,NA,CASGGREVAGNTIYF,TGTGCCAGCGGGGGAAGGGAGGTAGCTGGAAACACCATATATTTT